These 23 T cell receptor beta chains originate from one sample sequenced in a study of spatial heterogeneity in lung cancer (dated by TCRdb to the late 2010s). Libraries came from 5' RACE. Sequenced on a NextSeq 500. Clones were called with MiXCR by TCRdb after fastp trimmed the public reads at Q25, and only in-frame beta chains were retained. Every distinct CDR3 protein forms one entry, paired with its most common genes and DNA. This sample gives about 95,000 distinct CDR3 sequences in total; roughly 10% of them show up just once. The ten top clones hold around 7% of the sample. In the paper's terms, the time point label means: sample taken at primary tumor resection. Whole RNA extracted from tumor and nontumor lung tissue, or from cryopreserved PBMC samples, was used for TCR sequencing without cell sorting. This specimen was PBMCs, taken at surgery. The receptors stem from a male donor with early-stage non-small cell lung cancer.

This chain connects TRBV7-9 to TRBJ1-2, with D unresolved. The V and J ends lost 2 bases and 4 bases respectively, with 20 bases between them. The CDR3 runs 17 residues. Germline V lookup: CDR1 SEHNR, CDR2 FQNEAQ (reference sequence). The CDR3 coding sequence is TGTGCCAGCAGCTTATCCGGAGCGGTACGAGGACGCTATGGCTACACCTTC. This translates into CASSLSGAVRGRYGYTF.

This clonotype was observed a few times. The V and J genes are TRBV5-1 and TRBJ2-7, with 7 positions matching TRBD2. Trimming at V came to 7 bases and at J to 1 base, leaving 8 bases not matched to a gene. Germline CDR1 is SGHRS and CDR2 is YFSETQ. This CDR3 has 14 residues. The chain's CDR3 is CASGHGTTSYEQYF. In nucleotides, the CDR3 is TGCGCCAGCGGTCACGGGACTACATCCTACGAGCAGTACTTC.

In this sample, this clonotype turned up many times. The chain has TRBV2 and TRBJ2-1; 7 bases line up with TRBD2. This CDR3 is 15 amino acids long. Germline CDR1 and CDR2: SNHLY and FYNNEI. The V segment lost 7 bases and the J segment 0 bases; nucleotides outside the gene matches: 6. Here the CDR3 DNA reads TGTGCCAGCACCCCGGGACTACTCTCCTACAATGAGCAGTTCTTC. Its translation: CASTPGLLSYNEQFF.

The chain links TRBV7-2 to TRBJ2-1; D unresolved. This CDR3 spans 17 amino acids. V lost 5 bases and J lost 0, with 17 bases in between. Germline values: CDR1 SGHTA, CDR2 FQGNSA. CDR3: CASSLTPSRSSYNEQFF. The DNA for the CDR3 is TGTGCCAGCAGCCTAACCCCTTCTAGGAGCTCCTACAATGAGCAGTTCTTC.

The rearrangement uses TRBV9 and TRBJ2-1, with D possibly being TRBD1 (5 bases). The CDR3 is made up of 16 amino acids. Germline V lookup: CDR1 SGDLS, CDR2 YYNGEE. Trimming shortened V by 0 bases and J by 4 bases, and 14 bases separated the two germline ends. CDR3 sequence reads: CASSVVYQGSYNEQFF. As DNA, the CDR3 is TGTGCCAGCAGCGTAGTCTACCAGGGCTCGTACAATGAGCAGTTCTTC.

In this sample, this clonotype turned up many times. Written as DNA, the CDR3 is TGTGCCAGCAGCGTAGGCGGTTATGTCAACTATGGCTACACCTTC. Translated: CASSVGGYVNYGYTF. J is TRBJ1-2 and V is TRBV9; the D is unclear. Germline loops: CDR1 SGDLS, CDR2 YYNGEE. This CDR3 region has 15 residues. V was trimmed by 0 bases and J by 2 bases, leaving 11 bases between them.

This clonotype was seen at least ten times. This sequence joins TRBV5-1 and TRBJ2-5; D not certain. The CDR3 totals 14 residues. Per germline, CDR1 SGHRS and CDR2 YFSETQ. V was trimmed by 4 bases and J by 1 base, leaving 11 bases between them. For the CDR3, the DNA is TGCGCCAGCAGCCCCTCCCGGCTCCAAGAGACCCAGTACTTC. This sequence encodes CASSPSRLQETQYF.

In this sample, this clonotype turned up many times. The gene calls are TRBV5-1 and TRBJ2-7; 12 positions match TRBD1. The CDR3 has 16 amino acids. Trimming took 4 bases from V and 5 from J; bases not matched to a gene: 10. Germline V gene sequence: CDR1 SGHRS, CDR2 YFSETQ. This CDR3 reads CASSVRPGQGAHEQYF. The DNA for the CDR3 is TGCGCCAGCAGCGTACGCCCGGGACAGGGGGCCCACGAGCAGTACTTC. Full variable domain (rest looked up from reference TRBV5-1 and TRBJ2-7): KAGVTQTPRYLIKTRGQQVTLSCSPISGHRSVSWYQQTPGQGLQFLFEYFSETQRNKGNFPGRFSGRQFSNSRSEMNVSTLELGDSALYLCASSVRPGQGAHEQYFGPGTRLTVT.

The chain carries TRBV5-1 and TRBJ2-7; D tentatively fits TRBD1 or TRBD2 (5 bases each). CDR1 is SGHRS, CDR2 YFSETQ, per germline. The CDR3 is 16 residues long. Trimming stripped 4 bases from V and 0 bases from J, with 17 bases between. As DNA, the CDR3 is TGCGCCAGCAGCAAGGGGACCACTTATGCCTCCTACGAGCAGTACTTC. It yields the protein CASSKGTTYASYEQYF.

V usage is TRBV12-3 or TRBV12-4 and J usage is TRBJ2-5; TRBD1 or TRBD2 may be the D gene (6 bases each). Trimming left V 4 bases short and J 2 bases short, with 17 bases between. The CDR3 is 16 residues long. CDR3: CASSWGAKKSQETQYF. The CDR3, as DNA: TGTGCCAGCAGTTGGGGGGCAAAGAAGTCTCAAGAGACCCAGTACTTC.

The table lists this clonotype with many counts. This rearrangement joins TRBV20-1 to TRBJ2-7; 8 nucleotides align to TRBD2. The V gene end was trimmed by 5 bases and the J gene end by 5 bases; junction bases not matched to a gene: 11. The CDR3 has 14 residues. Germline lookup yields CDR1 DFQATT and CDR2 SNEGSKA (reference sequence). CDR3 loop: CSAPGTSGLHEQYF. In DNA, the CDR3 is TGCAGTGCTCCCGGGACTAGTGGGTTACACGAGCAGTACTTC.

This clonotype was detected many times. This chain joins TRBV4-1 and TRBJ1-5; D is possibly TRBD1 (5 bases). In germline, CDR1 is MGHRA, CDR2 YSYEKL. V lost 6 bases and J 4 bases, leaving 13 bases between the germline ends. This CDR3 contains 14 residues. CDR3 nucleotides: TGCGCCAGCAGAGCTCAGGGAACGAATCAGCCCCAGCATTTT. Residues: CASRAQGTNQPQHF.

Many counts were recorded for this clonotype. This chain links TRBV18 with TRBJ2-1; TRBD1 or TRBD2 may be the D gene (5 bases each). The CDR3 covers 13 residues. Trimming removed 6 bases from V and 5 bases from J, with 11 bases in between. Germline V CDR1 and CDR2: KGHSH, LQKENI. The CDR3: CASSWGTDNEQFF. In DNA form, the CDR3 reads TGTGCCAGCTCCTGGGGGACGGACAATGAGCAGTTCTTC.

This sequence joins TRBV29-1 and TRBJ2-7; 11 bases line up with TRBD2. This CDR3 comprises 13 residues. The germline CDR1 and CDR2 sequences are SQVTM and ANQGSEA. J gave up 4 bases and V 3 bases, and 2 bases lay outside the gene matches. CDR3 DNA sequence: TGCAGCGTTGACCTAGCGGGAGGATACGAGCAGTACTTC. This codes for CSVDLAGGYEQYF.

J is TRBJ1-5 and V is TRBV21-1; the D call of TRBD1 is as the table states it, not checked on the DNA. TRBV21-1 is a recognized pseudogene. This CDR3 is 16 amino acids long. Here the CDR3 reads CASSKNPGGSNQPQHF. The CDR3 bases are TGTGCCAGCAGCAAAAATCCAGGGGGGAGCAATCAGCCCCAGCATTTT.

In this sample, this clonotype turned up many times. The chain recombines TRBV12-3 or TRBV12-4 with TRBJ1-1; D not resolved. The CDR3 covers 11 residues. Trimming cost V 2 bases and J 7 bases, with 5 bases left between them. CDR3 amino acids: CASSLSNEAFF. In nucleotides, the CDR3 is TGTGCCAGCAGTTTATCGAATGAAGCTTTCTTT.

This clonotype was observed at least ten times. This rearrangement joins TRBV30 to TRBJ2-5, with 10 bases aligning to TRBD2. The V gene's germline CDR1 is GTSNPN and CDR2 SVGIG (reference sequence). With 0 bases clipped from V and 4 bases from J, the junction kept 8 bases outside the gene matches. The CDR3 totals 16 residues. In nucleotides, the CDR3 is TGTGCCTGGAGTGTAGGGACTAGCGTGGGACGAGAGACCCAGTACTTC. It specifies CAWSVGTSVGRETQYF.

In this sample, this clonotype turned up a few times. V gene TRBV6-6 combines with J gene TRBJ1-1, with 11 bases fitting TRBD1. CDR3 length: 15 residues. The germline CDR1 and CDR2 sequences are MNHNY and SVGAGI (reference sequence). V was clipped by 7 bases and J by 8 bases; unmatched bases: 12. CDR3 nucleotides: TGTGCCAGCAACTCGGCGGACAGGGGGCGGGGAGAAGCTTTCTTT. Its translation: CASNSADRGRGEAFF.

The table lists this clonotype with many counts. V is TRBV24-1 and J is TRBJ2-7, with D possibly being TRBD1 (6 bases). CDR1 KGHDR and CDR2 SFDVKD come from the germline V gene. V shed 3 bases and J shed 2 bases, with 13 bases lying between them. The CDR3 has 15 residues. The CDR3 sequence is CATSDGRDTTYEQYF. The CDR3 DNA is TGTGCCACCAGTGATGGCCGGGACACAACCTACGAGCAGTACTTC.

A few counts support this clonotype. This chain joins TRBV7-3 and TRBJ2-2, with unresolved D. The CDR3 has 16 amino acids. The germline V gene has CDR1 SGHTA and CDR2 FQGTGA. Trimming left V 1 base short and J 2 bases short, with 11 bases between. In DNA, the CDR3 is TGTGCCAGCAGCTTAAACTCTGGAGCTAACACCGGGGAGCTGTTTTTT. Its translation is CASSLNSGANTGELFF.

This clonotype occurred a few times. The rearrangement uses TRBV7-9 and TRBJ1-4; D possibly corresponds to TRBD1 (6 bases). Looked up from germline, CDR1 is SEHNR and CDR2 is FQNEAQ (reference sequence). CDR3 length: 13 amino acids. V was shortened by 7 bases and J by 8 bases, with 14 bases between the two germline ends. The CDR3 nucleotides are TGTGCCAGCACGGAGGCAGGGGTGGAAAAACTGTTTTTT. Protein: CASTEAGVEKLFF.

The chain carries TRBV6-2 or TRBV6-3 and TRBJ2-7; 7 bases line up with TRBD2. Germline-derived CDR1 and CDR2 are MNHEY and SVGEGT. CDR3 length: 14 residues. Trimming took 5 bases from V and 3 from J; bases not matched to a gene: 7. The chain's CDR3 is CASSRDYVNYEQYF. Here the CDR3 DNA reads TGTGCCAGCAGTCGGGACTACGTGAACTACGAGCAGTACTTC.

The V gene is TRBV6-5, the J gene TRBJ1-3; TRBD1 matches 9 bases. With 7 bases clipped from V and 0 bases from J, the junction kept 4 bases outside the gene matches. The CDR3 totals 15 residues. Germline V CDR1 and CDR2: MNHEY, SVGAGI. In DNA, the CDR3 is TGTGCCAGCACCACGACAGGGGGCTCTGGAAACACCATATATTTT. Its translation: CASTTTGGSGNTIYF.